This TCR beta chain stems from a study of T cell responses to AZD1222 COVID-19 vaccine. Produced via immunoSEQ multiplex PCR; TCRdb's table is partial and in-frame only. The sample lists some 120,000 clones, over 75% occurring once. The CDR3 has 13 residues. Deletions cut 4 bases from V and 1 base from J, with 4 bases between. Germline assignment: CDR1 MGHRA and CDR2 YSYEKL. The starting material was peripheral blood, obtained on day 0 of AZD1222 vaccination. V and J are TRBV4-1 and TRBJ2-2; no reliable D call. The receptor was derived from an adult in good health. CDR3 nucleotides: TGCGCCAGCAGCCTAATGAACACCGGGGAGCTGTTTTTT. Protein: CASSLMNTGELFF.